This T cell receptor beta chain came from a study of T cells in tumors after PD-1 blockade. As for the study in general: Either cemiplimab 350 mg every 2 weeks or pembrolizumab 200 mg every 3 weeks was given. On average, peripheral blood gave 110,000 or so TCR templates and over 35,000 unique clonotypes.

CDR3 length equals 12 residues. Trimming stripped 9 bases from V and 0 bases from J, with 8 bases between. CDR1 LNHDA and CDR2 SQIVND come from the germline V gene (reference sequence). Points from the study as a whole: Blood contained about 45% of the tumor's TCR clonotypes.

Tumor or blood genomic DNA was sequenced, with inputs of about 600 ng to 6,004 ng. TCRdb's table, derived via immunoSEQ multiplex PCR, lists solely in-frame clones and lacks some. The sample shows about 59,000 clones, 80% of them seen only once. As regards this clone: Its matching antigen is unknown.

The V gene is TRBV19, the J gene TRBJ1-1; D is unclear. This specimen consisted of PBMCs, obtained before anti-PD-1 treatment. The receptor was derived from a human donor with basal cell carcinoma. The DNA for the CDR3 is TGTGCCAGCCTTTCTTTGAACACTGAAGCTTTCTTT. It yields the protein CASLSLNTEAFF.